Presented here are 7 T cell receptor beta chains from one specimen sequenced in a study of radiation and T cells in renal cell carcinoma. Using immunoSEQ multiplex PCR, the repertoire was profiled, and TCRdb retains in-frame clones only, with some absent. The repertoire includes roughly 80,000 clones, over 80% of them detected once, and 2% to 3% sits in the top ten. Time point denoted: blood 4 weeks post-SBRT, at nephrectomy. Treatment specified: 15 Gy SBRT to primary tumor, nephrectomy 4 weeks later. Sequenced material: blood, taken from a patient whose treatment included radiotherapy and nephrectomy. Receptor source: a woman aged 60-75 years with renal cell carcinoma.

The chain employs TRBV4-1 and TRBJ2-7; D is perhaps TRBD2 (5 bases). The CDR3 loop spans 13 amino acids. Germline values: CDR1 MGHRA, CDR2 YSYEKL. The V gene lost 0 bases and the J gene lost 6 bases, with 9 bases spanning the gap. The CDR3 loop reads CASSQDPGSEQYF. In DNA, the CDR3 is TGCGCCAGCAGCCAAGATCCGGGGTCCGAGCAGTACTTC.

This rearrangement joins TRBV7-3 to TRBJ1-1, with D perhaps TRBD1 (5 bases). V lost 1 base to trimming and J lost 3 bases, with 6 bases between them. The germline V gene has CDR1 SGHTA and CDR2 FQGTGA. CDR3 length equals 13 residues. The CDR3 protein is CASSLMGDTEAFF. DNA for the CDR3: TGTGCCAGCAGCTTAATGGGGGACACTGAAGCTTTCTTT.

This sequence joins TRBV19 and TRBJ2-1, with 8 nucleotides matching TRBD2. There are 19 residues in the CDR3. Germline V gene lookup returns CDR1 LNHDA and CDR2 SQIVND (reference sequence). J gave up 5 bases and V 4 bases, and 19 bases lay outside the gene matches. This chain's CDR3 is CASSRAQPSGQYPNNEQFF. The CDR3 DNA sequence: TGTGCCAGTAGTAGAGCTCAACCTAGCGGGCAATACCCAAACAATGAGCAGTTCTTC. The full variable domain, with the rest looked up from reference TRBV19 and TRBJ2-1, is DGGITQSPKYLFRKEGQNVTLSCEQNLNHDAMYWYRQDPGQGLRLIYYSQIVNDFQKGDIAEGYSVSREKKESFPLTVTSAQKNPTAFYLCASSRAQPSGQYPNNEQFFGPGTRLTVL.

This clone was observed a single time. This rearrangement joins TRBV11-2 to TRBJ2-3; no definite D call. The V end was cut by 5 bases, the J end by 5 bases, with 5 bases between. From germline, CDR1 is SGHAT and CDR2 FQNNGV. CDR3 size: 11 residues. CDR3 DNA: TGTGCCAGCAGCCTCAAAGATACGCAGTATTTT. As protein: CASSLKDTQYF.

The J gene is TRBJ2-3, the V gene TRBV9; a weak D match, TRBD1 (5 bases). In germline, CDR1 is SGDLS, CDR2 YYNGEE. The CDR3 has 16 residues. Trimming cost V 5 bases and J 0 bases, with 16 bases left between them. The CDR3 bases are TGTGCCAGCAGTTCTCCTCCGACAGAGAGCACAGATACGCAGTATTTT. It translates to CASSSPPTESTDTQYF.

As regards this clone: A junction boundary mismatches the germline segment, possibly from a read error. DNA of the CDR3: TGTGCCAGCAGCTTTGGACCCTTTCAACTCTTC. This translates into CASSFGPFQLF. This chain links TRBV5-6 with TRBJ2-1; no reliable D call. The CDR3 is 11 amino acids. Per germline, CDR1 SGHDT and CDR2 YYEEEE.

This clone was seen more than once but under ten times. The rearrangement links TRBV14 to TRBJ1-6; D remains unclear. CDR1 and CDR2 (germline): SGHDN, FVKESK. V was pared by 0 bases and J by 10 bases, with 4 bases between. The CDR3 sequence is 12 residues long. The CDR3 nucleotides read TGTGCCAGCAGCCAAGACTGGTCACCCCTCCACTTT. Protein: CASSQDWSPLHF. Full variable domain (missing parts from reference TRBV14 and TRBJ1-6): EAGVTQFPSHSVIEKGQTVTLRCDPISGHDNLYWYRRVMGKEIKFLLHFVKESKQDESGMPNNRFLAERTGGTYSTLKVQPAELEDSGVYFCASSQDWSPLHFGNGTRLTVT.